This T cell receptor beta chain was obtained from a study of memory CD4+ T cells and cytomegalovirus serostatus. Single viable CD3+CD4+CD8-CD45RO+ cells were sorted as the memory CD4+ T cells. Total CD4+ T cells were enriched by CD4 positive selection. Clones were read by immunoSEQ multiplex PCR, and TCRdb kept only the in-frame ones, dropping some. The profile covers about 42,000 clones, with around four fifths appearing a single time and around 0.94% taken by the ten largest. From germline, CDR1 is SGHTA and CDR2 FQGTGA. The CDR3 covers 15 residues. V was clipped by 5 bases and J by 8 bases; unmatched bases: 9.

The chain is built from TRBV7-3 and TRBJ1-6; 7 bases align to TRBD1. The clonotype originates from an adult in good health and CMV-seronegative. Material: memory CD4+ T cells from blood. The CDR3 DNA sequence: TGTGCCAGCAGCCTCGGGGGACAGAGGCATTCACCCCTCCACTTT. Translating gives CASSLGGQRHSPLHF. The whole variable domain, remainder taken from reference TRBV7-3 and TRBJ1-6, is GAGVSQTPSNKVTEKGKYVELRCDPISGHTALYWYRQSLGQGPEFLIYFQGTGAADDSGLPNDRFFAVRPEGSVSTLKIQRTERGDSAVYLCASSLGGQRHSPLHFGNGTRLTVT.